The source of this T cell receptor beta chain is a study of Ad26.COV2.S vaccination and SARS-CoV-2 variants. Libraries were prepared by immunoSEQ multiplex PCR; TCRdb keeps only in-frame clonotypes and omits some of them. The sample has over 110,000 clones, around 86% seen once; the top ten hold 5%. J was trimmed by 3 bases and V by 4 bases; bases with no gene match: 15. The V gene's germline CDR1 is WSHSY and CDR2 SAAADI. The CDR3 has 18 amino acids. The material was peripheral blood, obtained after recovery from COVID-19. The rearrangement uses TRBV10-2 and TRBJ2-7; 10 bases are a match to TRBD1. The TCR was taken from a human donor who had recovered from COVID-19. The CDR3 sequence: CASSGISGQGDHRYEQYF. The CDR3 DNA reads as TGCGCCAGCAGTGGGATTAGTGGACAGGGGGATCATCGCTACGAGCAGTACTTC.